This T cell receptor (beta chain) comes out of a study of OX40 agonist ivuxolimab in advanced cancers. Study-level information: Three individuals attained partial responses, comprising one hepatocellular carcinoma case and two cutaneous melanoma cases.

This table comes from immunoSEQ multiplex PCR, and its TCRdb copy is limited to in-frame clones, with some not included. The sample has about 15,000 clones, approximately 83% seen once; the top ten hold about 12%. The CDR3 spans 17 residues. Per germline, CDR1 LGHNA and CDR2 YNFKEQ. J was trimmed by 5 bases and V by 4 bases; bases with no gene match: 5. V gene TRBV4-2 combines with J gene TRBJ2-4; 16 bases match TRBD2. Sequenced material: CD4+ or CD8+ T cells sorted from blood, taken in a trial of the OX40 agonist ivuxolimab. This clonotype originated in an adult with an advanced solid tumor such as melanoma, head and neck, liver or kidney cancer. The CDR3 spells CASSPGLAGGLENIQYF. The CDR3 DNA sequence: TGTGCCAGCAGCCCGGGACTAGCGGGAGGGCTGGAAAACATTCAGTACTTC.